Following are 2 T cell receptor beta chains from one sample sequenced in a study of ipilimumab plus nivolumab after autologous stem cell transplantation. TCRdb's copy holds only in-frame clones and misses some; the assay was immunoSEQ multiplex PCR. The sample yields some 40,000 clones, about 91% seen once. Sequences were derived from PBMCs, sampled in a trial of ipilimumab plus nivolumab as post-transplant consolidation. All receptors derive from a male donor with multiple myeloma.

V is TRBV30 and J is TRBJ1-2; possibly TRBD1 for D (5 bases). V was pared by 4 bases and J by 3 bases, with 12 bases between. Germline V gene lookup returns CDR1 GTSNPN and CDR2 SVGIG (reference sequence). CDR3 length: 13 residues. The DNA for the CDR3 is TGTGCCTGGACCAGGGATGGGGACTATGGCTACACCTTC. Translated, it gives CAWTRDGDYGYTF. Drawing the rest from reference TRBV30 and TRBJ1-2, the complete variable domain is SQTIHQWPATLVQPVGSPLSLECTVEGTSNPNLYWYRQAAGRGLQLLFYSVGIGQISSEVPQNLSASRPQDRQFILSSKKLLLSDSGFYLCAWTRDGDYGYTFGSGTRLTVV.

This chain uses TRBV13 with TRBJ2-6; D gene ambiguous. Trimming pared 5 bases from V and 3 bases from J, leaving 11 bases between. The CDR3 runs to 15 residues. The germline gives CDR1 PRHDT, CDR2 FYEKMQ (reference sequence). This chain's CDR3 is CASSVRQGGANVLTF. CDR3 coding DNA: TGTGCCAGCAGCGTACGACAAGGTGGGGCCAACGTCCTGACTTTC.